This T cell receptor beta chain is from a study of graft-versus-host responses after intestinal transplantation. Study background: Anti-thymocyte globulin induction, then tacrolimus and steroids for about three years, went to all recipients.

Study-level results: Early post-transplant declines in HvG were associated with peak levels of circulating GvH clones.

The germline V gene encodes CDR1 SEHNR and CDR2 FQNEAQ (reference sequence). This CDR3 region has 13 residues. The ends were cut back, 1 base at V and 4 bases at J, with 7 bases in the middle. Data came from immunoSEQ multiplex PCR; TCRdb stores just in-frame clones and leaves some out. The sample carries 9,000 to 10,000 clones, 25% to 30% recorded once. The TCR sequence derives from a human patient who received an intestinal transplant. The V call is TRBV7-9, the J call TRBJ1-2, with no clear D. Sequenced material: alloreactive CD4+ T cells from a mixed lymphocyte reaction culture, taken before intestinal transplant. Indicated subset: CFSE-low proliferating T cells sorted from roughly 6-day pre-transplant mixed lymphocyte reaction (GvH or HvG direction). This CDR3 reads CASSLEVGYGYTF. DNA for the CDR3: TGTGCCAGCAGCTTAGAGGTGGGCTATGGCTACACCTTC.